This TCR beta chain is drawn from a study of blood T cell repertoires in COVID-19 (dated by TCRdb to the early 2020s). As for the study more broadly: The collaborator samples originated in the United States, Italy and Spain and spanned the acute and convalescent phases of COVID-19. The material from the prospective study consisted of cDNA or gDNA derived from T cells, B-cell-depleted T cells, or PBMCs. Deeply sampled blood TCRbeta repertoires from subjects exposed to, actively infected with, or recovered from COVID-19 were included in the dataset. The repertoires were released in a freely available public database intended as a resource for research on the immune response to SARS-CoV-2. The samples were drawn from the first 160 participants of the ongoing ImmuneRACE study and from 950 to 1,500 subjects provided by 6 global collaborators. A de-identified subject ID, COVID-19 status, age in years and sex were almost always included in the sample metadata. Where HLA class I and class II types were available, the types were taken from metadata supplied by the sample provider, not from assay-based typing.

TCRbeta CDR3 regions were amplified from genomic DNA using the immunoSEQ Assay, a bias-controlled multiplex PCR. Regarding the original processing steps: The number of nucleated cells in each sample was estimated from the amplification of reference gene primers within the assay. To quantify the absolute abundance of each unique TCRbeta CDR3 rearrangement, sequence reads were collapsed and filtered. For each sample, productive Simpson clonality was calculated as the square root of Simpson's diversity index over productive rearrangements. TCRdb took this table from immuneACCESS and kept in-frame rearrangements with V and J called. Such tables lack part of the clones; where checked against another copy, unresolved V genes explain under half of the gap, and the rest is unexplained. The DNA was the basis for D and trimming; V, J and clone size are from that table. Within this sample are about 160,000 clones, with 80% of them counted one time only. The ten largest clones take up 4.5% to 7.5% of the sample.

This clone was seen more than once but under ten times. The target of this receptor is not known. Qualities for individual bases were not recorded, and no much larger clone is one base off. Enrolling through a virtual design, the prospective study's participants ranged in age from roughly 18 to 89 years and lived across roughly 23 United States geographic areas. To assign participants to cohorts, the prospective study relied on clinical history that participants themselves reported in a screening survey and a study questionnaire. For ImmuneRACE Cohort 3, a participant was defined as recovered based on two consecutive negative NP/OP PCR tests, clearance by a healthcare professional, or resolution of symptoms. Each participant in the prospective study had whole blood, serum and a nasopharyngeal or oropharyngeal swab collected by mobile phlebotomists. Prospective study participants could optionally give additional blood draws and questionnaires over an approximately two-month period. Before DNA extraction, blood samples from the prospective study were shipped at room temperature or frozen.

Counted from cysteine to phenylalanine, this CDR3 has 12 amino acids. Left in the record is the CDR3 DNA by itself, 36 bases read in frame from the first base. V is shortened by 6 bases, J by 6 bases, and the region joining them spans 12 bases. General conclusions and limits of the study: The quantity of clinical and demographic metadata differed by source and by participant and was supplied without curation.

The TCR was taken from a middle-aged man who had recovered from COVID-19. The sample taken for sequencing was PBMCs or T cells enriched from blood (not recorded which). The sequence joins TRBV12-3 or TRBV12-4 to TRBJ2-7; TRBD1 is a possible D gene, resting on 7 matching bases. The sequenced DNA is TGTGCCAGCAGGCGACAGGGAGGCGAGCAGTACTTC. It specifies CASRRQGGEQYF.